Below, 14 T cell receptor beta chains from the same sample are listed, as sequenced in a study of blood T cell repertoires in COVID-19. Libraries were prepared by immunoSEQ multiplex PCR; TCRdb keeps only in-frame clonotypes and omits some of them. The sample contains a few hundred thousand clones, approximately 89% of which appear only once. The sample taken for sequencing was PBMCs or T cells enriched from blood (not recorded which). The receptor set was obtained from a woman in her fifties or sixties who had recovered from COVID-19.

J is TRBJ2-7 and V is TRBV4-1, with TRBD2 matching over 8 bases. The CDR3 spans 16 residues. CDR1 MGHRA and CDR2 YSYEKL come from the germline V gene. The V and J ends lost 0 bases and 6 bases, in that order; junction bases with no gene match: 10. CDR3 coding DNA: TGCGCCAGCAGCCAAGACGAAGCGGGAGTTGGCTCCGAGCAGTACTTC. Amino acids: CASSQDEAGVGSEQYF.

The table lists this clone with a count of one. The rearrangement joins TRBV28 to TRBJ1-2; TRBD1 matches 7 bases. Unmatched junction bases numbered 6, after V lost 4 bases and J lost 4 bases. CDR1 and CDR2 from the germline V gene are MDHEN and SYDVKM. The CDR3 sequence is 14 residues long. The CDR3 nucleotides are TGTGCCAGCAGTTGGACCCGGACAGGCTATGGCTACACCTTC. Protein product: CASSWTRTGYGYTF.

V gene TRBV27 combines with J gene TRBJ2-1; weak D call: TRBD1 (5 bases). Deletions cut 3 bases from V and 2 bases from J, with 17 bases between. Germline-derived CDR1 and CDR2 are MNHEY and SMNVEV (reference sequence). This CDR3 comprises 17 residues. CDR3 DNA sequence: TGTGCCAGCAGTTTGTTCAAGGGGCTAACAACCTACAATGAGCAGTTCTTC. Translated: CASSLFKGLTTYNEQFF.

The J gene is TRBJ2-1, the V gene TRBV14, with 8 nucleotides matching TRBD1. After removal of 2 bases from V and 6 bases from J, the junction contained 6 bases not matched to a gene. Germline V gene lookup returns CDR1 SGHDN and CDR2 FVKESK. CDR3 size: 15 residues. In DNA, the CDR3 is TGTGCCAGCAGCCAAAGGGCAGGGGGCTTCAATGAGCAGTTCTTC. It specifies CASSQRAGGFNEQFF.

The chain carries TRBV2 and TRBJ2-2; D call uncertain. The CDR3 contains 15 residues. Germline V gives CDR1 SNHLY, CDR2 FYNNEI. The V end was cut by 8 bases, the J end by 4 bases, with 17 bases between. The DNA of the CDR3 is TGTGCCAGCGGGCCGCCGGCCTCCCCCACCGGGGAGCTGTTTTTT. It is translated as CASGPPASPTGELFF. Full variable domain (remainder filled in from reference TRBV2 and TRBJ2-2): EPEVTQTPSHQVTQMGQEVILRCVPISNHLYFYWYRQILGQKVEFLVSFYNNEISEKSEIFDDQFSVERPDGSNFTLKIRSTKLEDSAMYFCASGPPASPTGELFFGEGSRLTVL.

This clone was seen once. The chain combines TRBV7-6 with TRBJ2-1; 13 nucleotides line up with TRBD2. The V gene's germline CDR1 is SGHVS and CDR2 FNYEAQ. Unmatched junction bases numbered 2, after V lost 2 bases and J lost 4 bases. The CDR3 consists of 16 residues. CDR3 amino acids: CASSLTGLAGYNEQFF. The CDR3 region has the DNA TGTGCCAGCAGCTTAACGGGACTAGCGGGGTACAATGAGCAGTTCTTC.

J is TRBJ2-2 and V is TRBV11-3; D gene unclear. V lost 5 bases and J 3 bases, leaving 7 bases between the germline ends. The CDR3 extends over 13 amino acids. The germline V gene encodes CDR1 SGHNT and CDR2 YENEEA. In nucleotides, the CDR3 is TGTGCCAGCAGCAGCCCTTACACCGGGGAGCTGTTTTTT. Its protein product is CASSSPYTGELFF. The whole variable domain, remainder taken from reference TRBV11-3 and TRBJ2-2, is EAGVVQSPRYKIIEKKQPVAFWCNPISGHNTLYWYLQNLGQGPELLIRYENEEAVDDSQLPKDRFSAERLKGVDSTLKIQPAELGDSAVYLCASSSPYTGELFFGEGSRLTVL.

This clone was recorded only once. The chain uses TRBV5-1 and TRBJ2-3; 8 bases match TRBD2. After removal of 2 bases from V and 4 bases from J, the junction contained 9 bases not matched to a gene. The CDR3 runs to 16 residues. CDR1 and CDR2 from the germline V gene are SGHRS and YFSETQ. DNA for the CDR3: TGCGCCAGCAGCTTCCAAACTTGGACTAGCTCAGATACGCAGTATTTT. Its protein product is CASSFQTWTSSDTQYF.

This clone showed up just a few times. V and J are TRBV19 and TRBJ2-1; 8 bases are a match to TRBD1. Germline values: CDR1 LNHDA, CDR2 SQIVND (reference sequence). V trimming: 6 bases; J trimming: 9 bases; junction bases outside the gene matches: 1. This CDR3 spans 11 amino acids. The CDR3 spells CASRTGGEQFF. CDR3 in DNA: TGTGCCAGTAGAACAGGGGGTGAGCAGTTCTTC.

The chain uses TRBV5-1 and TRBJ2-2; TRBD2 aligns across 11 bases. CDR1 is SGHRS, CDR2 YFSETQ, per germline. This CDR3 comprises 17 residues. V gave up 5 bases and J gave up 1 base; unmatched junction bases: 7. CDR3 nucleotides: TGCGCCAGCAGTCCTCTAGCGGGAGGACGGAACACCGGGGAGCTGTTTTTT. It translates to CASSPLAGGRNTGELFF. The variable domain in full, completed from reference TRBV5-1 and TRBJ2-2, reads KAGVTQTPRYLIKTRGQQVTLSCSPISGHRSVSWYQQTPGQGLQFLFEYFSETQRNKGNFPGRFSGRQFSNSRSEMNVSTLELGDSALYLCASSPLAGGRNTGELFFGEGSRLTVL.

V and J are TRBV7-9 and TRBJ1-1; TRBD1 matches at 9 bases. Trimming cost V 10 bases and J 4 bases; bases outside gene matches: 7. The CDR3 runs 13 residues. Germline V gene data show CDR1 as SEHNR and CDR2 as FQNEAQ (reference sequence). The chain's CDR3 is CATPRTGVTEAFF. CDR3 nucleotides: TGTGCCACCCCCAGGACAGGGGTCACTGAAGCTTTCTTT.

The count of this clone is one. The chain recombines TRBV2 with TRBJ2-1; 9 bases align to TRBD2. CDR1 is SNHLY and CDR2 is FYNNEI in the germline V gene. Trimming took 4 bases from V and 9 from J; bases not matched to a gene: 10. This CDR3 comprises 15 residues. The CDR3 DNA is TGTGCCAGCAGTGTCGCGGGAGGGCCGTGGGGTGAGCAGTTCTTC. Protein sequence: CASSVAGGPWGEQFF.

This chain connects TRBV6-1 to TRBJ2-5; TRBD1 is a possible D gene (6 bases). There are 15 residues in the CDR3. Trimming took 3 bases from V and 3 from J, leaving 14 bases between them. Germline values: CDR1 MNHNS, CDR2 SASEGT. For the CDR3, the DNA is TGTGCCAGCAGTGATAGGACAGTTAGAAAAGAGACCCAGTACTTC. Its protein product is CASSDRTVRKETQYF.

The rearrangement uses TRBV18 and TRBJ2-7; maybe TRBD1 (6 bases). Per germline, CDR1 KGHSH and CDR2 LQKENI. Trimming stripped 3 bases from V and 3 bases from J, with 15 bases between. The CDR3 spans 15 residues. This CDR3 reads CASSPMVQQGYEQYF. CDR3 nucleotides: TGTGCCAGCTCACCCATGGTACAACAGGGCTACGAGCAGTACTTC.